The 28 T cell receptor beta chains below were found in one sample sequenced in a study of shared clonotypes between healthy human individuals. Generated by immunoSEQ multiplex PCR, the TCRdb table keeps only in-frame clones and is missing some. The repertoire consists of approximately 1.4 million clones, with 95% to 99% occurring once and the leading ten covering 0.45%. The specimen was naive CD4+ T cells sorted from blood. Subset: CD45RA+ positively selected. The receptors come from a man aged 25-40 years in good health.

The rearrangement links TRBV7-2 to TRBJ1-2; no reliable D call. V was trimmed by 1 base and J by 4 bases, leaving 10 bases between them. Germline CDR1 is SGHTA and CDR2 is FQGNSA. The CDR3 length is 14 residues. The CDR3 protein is CASSLGKVGYGYTF. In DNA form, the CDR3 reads TGTGCCAGCAGCTTAGGGAAAGTGGGCTATGGCTACACCTTC.

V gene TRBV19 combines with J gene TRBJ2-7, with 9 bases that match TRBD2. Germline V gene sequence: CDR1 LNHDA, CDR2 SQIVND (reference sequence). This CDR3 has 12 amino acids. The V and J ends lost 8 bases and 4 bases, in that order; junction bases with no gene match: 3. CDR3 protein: CASASGTYEQYF. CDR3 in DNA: TGTGCCAGTGCTAGCGGGACTTACGAGCAGTACTTC.

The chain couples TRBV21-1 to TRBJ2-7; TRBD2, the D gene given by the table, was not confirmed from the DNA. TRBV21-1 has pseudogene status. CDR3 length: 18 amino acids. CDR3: CASSLPGQGTSGRPEQYF. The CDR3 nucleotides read TGTGCCAGCAGCTTACCGGGACAGGGGACTAGCGGGAGACCCGAGCAGTACTTC.

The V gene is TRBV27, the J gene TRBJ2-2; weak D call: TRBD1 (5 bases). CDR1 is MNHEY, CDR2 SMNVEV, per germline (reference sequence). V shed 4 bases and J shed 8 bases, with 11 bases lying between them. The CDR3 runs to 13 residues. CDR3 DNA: TGTGCCAGCAGTTCGACAGTTATTGGGGAGCTGTTTTTT. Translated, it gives CASSSTVIGELFF.

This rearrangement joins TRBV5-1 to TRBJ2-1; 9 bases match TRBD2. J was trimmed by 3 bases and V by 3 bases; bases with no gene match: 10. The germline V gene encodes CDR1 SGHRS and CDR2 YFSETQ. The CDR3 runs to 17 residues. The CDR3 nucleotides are TGCGCCAGCAGCTCGGGCATTAGCGGGAGAATCTACAATGAGCAGTTCTTC. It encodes CASSSGISGRIYNEQFF.

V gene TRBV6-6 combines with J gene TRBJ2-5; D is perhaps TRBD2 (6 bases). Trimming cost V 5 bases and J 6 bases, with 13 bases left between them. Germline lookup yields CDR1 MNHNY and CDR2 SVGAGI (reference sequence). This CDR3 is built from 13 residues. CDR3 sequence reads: CASSGREAKTQYF. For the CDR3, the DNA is TGTGCCAGCAGTGGTAGGGAGGCGAAGACCCAGTACTTC.

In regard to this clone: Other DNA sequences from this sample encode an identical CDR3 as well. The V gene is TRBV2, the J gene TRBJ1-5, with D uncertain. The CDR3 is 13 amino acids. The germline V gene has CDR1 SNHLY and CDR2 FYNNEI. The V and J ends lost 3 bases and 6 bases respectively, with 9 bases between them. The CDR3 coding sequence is TGTGCCAGCAGTGACCGAGGGAGTCAGCCCCAGCATTTT. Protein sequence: CASSDRGSQPQHF.

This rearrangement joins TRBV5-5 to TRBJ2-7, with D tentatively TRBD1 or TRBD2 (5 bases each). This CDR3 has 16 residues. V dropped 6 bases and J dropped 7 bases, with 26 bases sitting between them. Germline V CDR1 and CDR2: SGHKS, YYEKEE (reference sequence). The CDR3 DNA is TGTGCCAGCACCCCGAGGGGCTCGCCGGGTGTGGGGGAGCAGTACTTC. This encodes CASTPRGSPGVGEQYF.

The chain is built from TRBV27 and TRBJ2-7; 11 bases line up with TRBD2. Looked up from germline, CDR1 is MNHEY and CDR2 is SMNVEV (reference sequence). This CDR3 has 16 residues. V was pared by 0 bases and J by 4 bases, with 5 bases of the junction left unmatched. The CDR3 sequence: CASSLSYPSGRYEQYF. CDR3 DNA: TGTGCCAGCAGTTTATCCTACCCTAGCGGGAGGTACGAGCAGTACTTC.

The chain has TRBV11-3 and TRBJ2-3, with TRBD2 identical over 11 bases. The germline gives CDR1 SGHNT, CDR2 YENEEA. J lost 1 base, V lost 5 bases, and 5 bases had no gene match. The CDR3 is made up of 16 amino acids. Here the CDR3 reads CASSPVAGGGTDTQYF. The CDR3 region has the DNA TGTGCCAGCAGCCCCGTAGCGGGAGGGGGCACAGATACGCAGTATTTT. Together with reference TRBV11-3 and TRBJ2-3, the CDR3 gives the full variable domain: EAGVVQSPRYKIIEKKQPVAFWCNPISGHNTLYWYLQNLGQGPELLIRYENEEAVDDSQLPKDRFSAERLKGVDSTLKIQPAELGDSAVYLCASSPVAGGGTDTQYFGPGTRLTVL.

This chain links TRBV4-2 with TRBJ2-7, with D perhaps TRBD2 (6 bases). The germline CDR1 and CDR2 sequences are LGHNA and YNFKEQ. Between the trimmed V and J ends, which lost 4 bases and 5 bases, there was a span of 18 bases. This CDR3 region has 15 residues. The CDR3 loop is CASSRGDGTRDEQYF. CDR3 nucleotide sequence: TGTGCCAGCAGCCGCGGGGACGGGACTCGTGACGAGCAGTACTTC.

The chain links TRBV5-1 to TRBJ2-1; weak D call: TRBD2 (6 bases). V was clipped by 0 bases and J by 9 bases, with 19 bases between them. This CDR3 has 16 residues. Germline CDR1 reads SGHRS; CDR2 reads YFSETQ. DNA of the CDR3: TGCGCCAGCAGCTTGGAGTGGAGGCACGGGGGAGGTGAGCAGTTCTTC. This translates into CASSLEWRHGGGEQFF.

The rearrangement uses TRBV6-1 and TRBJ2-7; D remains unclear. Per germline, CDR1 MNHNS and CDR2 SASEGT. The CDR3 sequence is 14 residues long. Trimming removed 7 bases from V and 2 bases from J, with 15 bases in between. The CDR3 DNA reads TGTGCCAGCATCGAAGGGATATTCCCCTACGAGCAGTACTTC. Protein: CASIEGIFPYEQYF.

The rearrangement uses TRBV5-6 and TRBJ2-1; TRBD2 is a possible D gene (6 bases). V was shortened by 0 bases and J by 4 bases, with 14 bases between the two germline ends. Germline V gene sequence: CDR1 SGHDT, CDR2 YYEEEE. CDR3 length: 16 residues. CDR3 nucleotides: TGTGCCAGCAGCTTGGGCGCGCGGGACGCATACAATGAGCAGTTCTTC. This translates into CASSLGARDAYNEQFF.

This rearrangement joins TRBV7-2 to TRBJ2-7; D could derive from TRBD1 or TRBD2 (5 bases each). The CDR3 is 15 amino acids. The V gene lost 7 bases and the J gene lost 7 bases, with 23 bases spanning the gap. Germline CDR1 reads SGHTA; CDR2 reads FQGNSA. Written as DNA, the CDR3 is TGTGCCAGCATGCCCCAGACGGGTGTGGGGGTGGAGCAGTACTTC. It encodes CASMPQTGVGVEQYF.

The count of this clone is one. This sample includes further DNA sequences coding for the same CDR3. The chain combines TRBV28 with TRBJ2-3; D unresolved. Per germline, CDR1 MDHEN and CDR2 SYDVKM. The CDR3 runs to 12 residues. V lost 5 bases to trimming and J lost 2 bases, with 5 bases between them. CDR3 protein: CASSLNTDTQYF. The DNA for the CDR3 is TGTGCCAGCAGTCTGAACACAGATACGCAGTATTTT.

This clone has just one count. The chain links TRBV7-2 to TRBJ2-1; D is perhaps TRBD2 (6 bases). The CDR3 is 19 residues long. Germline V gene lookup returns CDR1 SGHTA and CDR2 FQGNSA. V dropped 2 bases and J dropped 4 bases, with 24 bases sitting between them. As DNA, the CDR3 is TGTGCCAGCAGCTTATACCCCCCCTCCCTTAGCGGAGTTTACAATGAGCAGTTCTTC. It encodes CASSLYPPSLSGVYNEQFF.

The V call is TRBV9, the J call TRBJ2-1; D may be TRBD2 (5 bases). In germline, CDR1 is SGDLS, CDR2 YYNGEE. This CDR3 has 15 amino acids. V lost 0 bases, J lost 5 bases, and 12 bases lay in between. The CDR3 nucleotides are TGTGCCAGCAGCGTAGACGCTAGCCCGAACAATGAGCAGTTCTTC. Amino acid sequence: CASSVDASPNNEQFF.

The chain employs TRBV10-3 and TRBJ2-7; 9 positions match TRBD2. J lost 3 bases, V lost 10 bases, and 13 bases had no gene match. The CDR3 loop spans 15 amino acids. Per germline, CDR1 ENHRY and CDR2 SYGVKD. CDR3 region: CATLGSSGMLYEQYF. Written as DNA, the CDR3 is TGTGCCACCCTGGGTTCTAGCGGGATGCTCTACGAGCAGTACTTC.

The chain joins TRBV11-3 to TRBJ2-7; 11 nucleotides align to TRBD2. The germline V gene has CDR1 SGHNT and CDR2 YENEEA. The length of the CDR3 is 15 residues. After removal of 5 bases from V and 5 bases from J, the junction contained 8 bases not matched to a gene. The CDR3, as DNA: TGTGCCAGCAGCCCCTCCGGGACTAGCGGCGACGAGCAGTACTTC. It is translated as CASSPSGTSGDEQYF. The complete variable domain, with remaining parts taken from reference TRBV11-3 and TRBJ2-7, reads EAGVVQSPRYKIIEKKQPVAFWCNPISGHNTLYWYLQNLGQGPELLIRYENEEAVDDSQLPKDRFSAERLKGVDSTLKIQPAELGDSAVYLCASSPSGTSGDEQYFGPGTRLTVT.

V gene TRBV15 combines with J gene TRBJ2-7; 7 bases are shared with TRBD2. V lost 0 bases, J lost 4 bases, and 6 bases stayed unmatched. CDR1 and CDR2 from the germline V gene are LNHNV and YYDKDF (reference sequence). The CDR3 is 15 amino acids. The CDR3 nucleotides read TGTGCCACCAGCAGAGATCGACTAGCAGGATACGAGCAGTACTTC. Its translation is CATSRDRLAGYEQYF. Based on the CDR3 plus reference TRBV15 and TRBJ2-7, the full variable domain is DAMVIQNPRYQVTQFGKPVTLSCSQTLNHNVMYWYQQKSSQAPKLLFHYYDKDFNNEADTPDNFQSRRPNTSFCFLDIRSPGLGDTAMYLCATSRDRLAGYEQYFGPGTRLTVT.

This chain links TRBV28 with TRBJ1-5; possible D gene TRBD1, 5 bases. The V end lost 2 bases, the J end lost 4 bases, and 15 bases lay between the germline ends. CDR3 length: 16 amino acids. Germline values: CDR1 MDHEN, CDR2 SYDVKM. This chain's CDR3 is CASSLRWQGVNQPQHF. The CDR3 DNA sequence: TGTGCCAGCAGTTTAAGGTGGCAGGGAGTGAATCAGCCCCAGCATTTT. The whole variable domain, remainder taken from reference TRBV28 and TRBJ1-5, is DVKVTQSSRYLVKRTGEKVFLECVQDMDHENMFWYRQDPGLGLRLIYFSYDVKMKEKGDIPEGYSVSREKKERFSLILESASTNQTSMYLCASSLRWQGVNQPQHFGDGTRLSIL.

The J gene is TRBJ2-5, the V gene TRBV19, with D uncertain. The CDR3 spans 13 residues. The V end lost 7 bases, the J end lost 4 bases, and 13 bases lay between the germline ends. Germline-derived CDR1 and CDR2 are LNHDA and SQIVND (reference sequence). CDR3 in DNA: TGTGCCAGTACCAAACAATTAGGAGAGACCCAGTACTTC. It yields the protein CASTKQLGETQYF.

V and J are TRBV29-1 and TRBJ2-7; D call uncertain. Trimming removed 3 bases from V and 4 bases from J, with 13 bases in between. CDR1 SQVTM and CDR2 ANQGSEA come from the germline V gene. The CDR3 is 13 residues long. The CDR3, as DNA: TGCAGCGTTGAGATCGTAGGGTTATACGAGCAGTACTTC. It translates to CSVEIVGLYEQYF.

The CDR3 sequence: CASSLGRVGGELFF. DNA of the CDR3: TGTGCCAGCAGCTTGGGGAGGGTTGGCGGGGAGCTGTTTTTT. This chain joins TRBV11-2 and TRBJ2-2, with 7 bases fitting TRBD2. The CDR3 covers 14 residues. Germline loops: CDR1 SGHAT, CDR2 FQNNGV. V shed 3 bases, J shed 7 bases, and the junction held 5 bases outside the gene matches.

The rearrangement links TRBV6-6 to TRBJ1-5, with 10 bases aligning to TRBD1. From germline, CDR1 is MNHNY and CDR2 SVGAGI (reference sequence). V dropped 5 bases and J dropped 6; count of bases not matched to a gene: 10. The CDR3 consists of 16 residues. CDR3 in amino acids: CASSATPGQGTQPQHF. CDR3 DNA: TGTGCCAGCAGTGCCACCCCGGGACAGGGGACTCAGCCCCAGCATTTT.

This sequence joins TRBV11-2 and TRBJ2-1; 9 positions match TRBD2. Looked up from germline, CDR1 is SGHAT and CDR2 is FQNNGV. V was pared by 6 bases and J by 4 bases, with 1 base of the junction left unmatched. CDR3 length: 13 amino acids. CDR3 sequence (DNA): TGTGCCAGCAGGACTAGCGGTTACAATGAGCAGTTCTTC. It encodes CASRTSGYNEQFF.

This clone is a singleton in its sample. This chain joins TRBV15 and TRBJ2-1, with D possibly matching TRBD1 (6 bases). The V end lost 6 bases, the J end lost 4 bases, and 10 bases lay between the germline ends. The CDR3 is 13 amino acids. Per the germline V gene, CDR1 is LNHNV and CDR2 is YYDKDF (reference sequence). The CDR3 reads CATSGQRYNEQFF. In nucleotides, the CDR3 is TGTGCCACCAGTGGACAGAGATACAATGAGCAGTTCTTC.